Sequencing of this T cell receptor beta chain was carried out in a study of shared clonotypes between healthy human individuals. Regarding this clone: Antigen: not known.

V lost 4 bases to trimming and J lost 6 bases; unmatched junction nucleotides: 12. Germline CDR1 is MDHEN and CDR2 is SYDVKM. CDR3 length: 16 residues. A deep-level run was used for the assay. Clones were read by immunoSEQ multiplex PCR, and TCRdb kept only the in-frame ones, dropping some. The data hold about 490,000 clones, with roughly 80% observed a single time. Study-level results: Blood was the only sampled material, and tissue repertoires likely differ.

V gene TRBV28 combines with J gene TRBJ2-7, with 10 bases aligning to TRBD2. The origin of this receptor is a middle-aged woman in good health. Some clones in this sample may be carry-over from other donors' samples. The sample taken for sequencing was PBMCs. CDR3 sequence: CASSSPWASGSTEQYF. In DNA form, the CDR3 reads TGTGCCAGCAGTTCTCCATGGGCTAGCGGGAGCACCGAGCAGTACTTC.